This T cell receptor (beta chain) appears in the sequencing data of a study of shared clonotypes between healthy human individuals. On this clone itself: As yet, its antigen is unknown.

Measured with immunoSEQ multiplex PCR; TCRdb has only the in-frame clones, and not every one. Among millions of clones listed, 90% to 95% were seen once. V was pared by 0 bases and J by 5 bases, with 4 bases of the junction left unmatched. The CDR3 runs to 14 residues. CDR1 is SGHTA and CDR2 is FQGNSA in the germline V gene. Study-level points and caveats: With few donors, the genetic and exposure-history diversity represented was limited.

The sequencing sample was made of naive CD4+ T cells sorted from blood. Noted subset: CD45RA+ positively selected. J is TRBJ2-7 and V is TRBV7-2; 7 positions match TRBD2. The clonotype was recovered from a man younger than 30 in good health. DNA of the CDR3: TGTGCCAGCAGCTTAGCGGGAGGGCCCCACGAGCAGTACTTC. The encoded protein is CASSLAGGPHEQYF.